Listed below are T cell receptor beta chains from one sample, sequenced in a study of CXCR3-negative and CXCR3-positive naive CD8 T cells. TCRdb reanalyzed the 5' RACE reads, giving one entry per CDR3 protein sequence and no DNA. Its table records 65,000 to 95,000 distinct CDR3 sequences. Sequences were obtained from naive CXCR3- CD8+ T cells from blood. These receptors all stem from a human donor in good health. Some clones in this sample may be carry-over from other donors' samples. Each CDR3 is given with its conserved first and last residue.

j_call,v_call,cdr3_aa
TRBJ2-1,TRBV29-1,CSVGYYYNEQFF
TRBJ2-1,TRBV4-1,CASSQLGEYEEKFF
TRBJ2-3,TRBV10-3,CAISEPTLAGGHADTQYF
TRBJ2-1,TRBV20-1,CSASFGGGPYNEQFF
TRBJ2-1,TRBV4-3,CASSQWLGGDPWEQFF
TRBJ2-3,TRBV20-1,CSAIPTTVSTDTQYF
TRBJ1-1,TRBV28,CASNSGGYTEVFF
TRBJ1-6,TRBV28,CASSHLQGDNSPLHF
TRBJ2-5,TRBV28,CASSKAGYQETQYF
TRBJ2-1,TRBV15,CATSRGGTGTGEHHEQFF
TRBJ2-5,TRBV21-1,CASSKVWRGNHQETQYF
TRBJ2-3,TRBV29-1,CSVEGTDTQYF
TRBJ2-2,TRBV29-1,CSVLGGRSTGELFF
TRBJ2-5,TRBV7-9,CASSLAKQGRFAQETQYF
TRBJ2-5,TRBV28,CASSPGLADPETQYF
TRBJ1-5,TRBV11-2,CASSFTVGGYSNQPQHF
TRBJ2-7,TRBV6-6,CASSTSNYEQYF
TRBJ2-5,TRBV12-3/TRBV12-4,CASSPTSGGRQETQYF
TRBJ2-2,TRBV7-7,CASSYRLNTGELFF
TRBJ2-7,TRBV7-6,CASSPGPGQGESYYEQYF
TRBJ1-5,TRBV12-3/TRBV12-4,CASSFGAGVQPQHF
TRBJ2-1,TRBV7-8,CASSAGGGGPDEQFF
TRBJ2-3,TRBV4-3,CASSQEFVGSALDTQYF
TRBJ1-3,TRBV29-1,CSVEAGIGNTIYF
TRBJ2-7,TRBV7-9,CASSLWTSGEDEQYF
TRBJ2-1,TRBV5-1,CASNRFGLAGGPGEQFF
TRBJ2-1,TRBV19,CASSIDYRGNEQFF
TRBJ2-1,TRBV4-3,CASSQDRSGTSSNEQFF
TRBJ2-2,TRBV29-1,CSVEEGYTGELFF
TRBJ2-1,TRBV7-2,CASSLGPHNEQFF
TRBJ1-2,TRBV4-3,CASSQESGMNYGYTF
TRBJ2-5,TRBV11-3,CASSPRDEETQYF
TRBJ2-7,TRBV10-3,CAISAYRGYEQYF
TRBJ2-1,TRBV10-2,CASGEGREQFF